This T cell receptor (beta chain) appears in the sequencing data of a study of T cell responses to AZD1222 COVID-19 vaccine. Germline V CDR1 and CDR2: SNHLY, FYNNEI. V shed 3 bases, J shed 4 bases, and the junction held 2 bases outside the gene matches. This CDR3 spans 13 amino acids. This table comes from immunoSEQ multiplex PCR, and its TCRdb copy is limited to in-frame clones, with some not included. In the table there are about 150,000 clones, about 87% of which are singletons. The sample in question was peripheral blood, obtained on day 0 of AZD1222 vaccination. V gene TRBV2 combines with J gene TRBJ2-7; 8 bases match TRBD1. This TCR came from an adult in good health. This chain's CDR3 is CASSDTGGYEQYF. CDR3 nucleotide sequence: TGTGCCAGCAGTGACACAGGGGGGTACGAGCAGTACTTC.